Sequencing of this T cell receptor (beta chain) was carried out in a study of shared clonotypes between healthy human individuals. Regarding this clone: Its antigen remains unidentified.

Germline V gene sequence: CDR1 SGHTA, CDR2 FQGTGA. The CDR3 has 13 amino acids. V was pared by 0 bases and J by 6 bases, with 9 bases between. Every subset's genomic DNA went evenly onto several immunoSEQ plates. Around 310 ng DNA, 25,000 to 35,000 T cell genomes, went into unsorted PBMC replicate PCRs. Produced via immunoSEQ multiplex PCR; TCRdb's table is partial and in-frame only. The data show about 510,000 clones, about three quarters seen once. Study-wide results and caveats: Tissues were not sampled, only blood, and their repertoires likely differ.

The sequence came from a woman aged 40 to 50 in good health. Some clones in this sample may be carry-over from other donors' samples. The sequencing input was PBMCs. The chain is built from TRBV7-3 and TRBJ2-7, with a weak D call TRBD1 (6 bases). In DNA form, the CDR3 reads TGTGCCAGCAGCTTAACAGGGGGTGGCGAGCAGTACTTC. This sequence encodes CASSLTGGGEQYF.